A selection of T cell receptor beta chains follows, all from one sample in a study of metastatic and nonmetastatic thyroid tumors. TCRdb reprocessed the PCR reads via MiXCR. The sample records 45,000 to 60,000 clones, 17% being singletons. Specimen: blood. Receptor source: a female donor with papillary thyroid cancer or a benign thyroid nodule (not recorded which). Some clones in this sample may be carry-over from other donors' samples. Each CDR3 is given with its conserved first and last residue. D genes are given only for firm matches. Clone size, where shown, is once, few, many, or a class for clones that have expanded.

v_call	clone_size	d_call	j_call	cdr3_nt	cdr3_aa
TRBV27	many	TRBD2	TRBJ2-7	TGTGCCAGCAGTTTCCGACTAGCGGGGACCGCGGGCTACGAGCAGTACTTC	CASSFRLAGTAGYEQYF
TRBV6-2/TRBV6-3	few	-	TRBJ2-1	TGTGCCAGCAGTAACCCCCCGGGAGACGCCTACAATGAGCAGTTCTTC	CASSNPPGDAYNEQFF
TRBV20-1	-	-	TRBJ2-5	TGCAGTGTCGCTTTACTTCAGACCCAGTACTTC	CSVALLQTQYF
TRBV7-9	many	-	TRBJ2-2	TGTGCCAGCAGCTTAGAGGGTCCCGGGGAGCTGTTTTTT	CASSLEGPGELFF
TRBV11-2	once	TRBD1	TRBJ2-3	TGTGCCAGCAGTCCCCGGGACAGGGGGCTCGGAGATACGCAGTATTTT	CASSPRDRGLGDTQYF
TRBV20-1	many	TRBD2	TRBJ2-5	TGCAGTGCTGGCCGCGGACTAGCCGACGCACAGACCCAGTACTTC	CSAGRGLADAQTQYF
TRBV6-6	many	-	TRBJ2-5	TGTGCCAGCAGTTATTCGACAGGAATAGAGACCCAGTACTTC	CASSYSTGIETQYF
TRBV9	many	-	TRBJ1-6	TGTGCCAGCAGCATATACAGGGATAATTCACCCCTCCACTTT	CASSIYRDNSPLHF
TRBV28	many	-	TRBJ1-2	TGTGCCAGCAGTTTAGACCTTAGGGGCCAGGGTGCCTACACCTTC	CASSLDLRGQGAYTF
TRBV12-3/TRBV12-4	many	TRBD2	TRBJ2-1	TGTGCCAGCAGCTGGAGACTAGCGGGAGCCTACAATGAGCAGTTCTTC	CASSWRLAGAYNEQFF
TRBV28	-	TRBD1	TRBJ1-2	TGTGCCAGCAGGCGGGACAGGGGATCTGGCTACACCTTC	CASRRDRGSGYTF
TRBV18	many	-	TRBJ1-3	TGTGCCAGCTCATTCTATTTGCCGTCTCGATCTGGAAACACCATATATTTT	CASSFYLPSRSGNTIYF
TRBV6-1	medium-sized	-	TRBJ1-6	TGTGCCAGCAGTGAACTGGAGTCGGGGATCCGTTCACCCCTCCACTTT	CASSELESGIRSPLHF
TRBV12-5	many	-	TRBJ1-1	TGTGCTAGTTCGATCGCAGCAACAGAAGCTTTCTTT	CASSIAATEAFF
TRBV3-1	few	-	TRBJ2-5	TGTGCCAGCAGCCCGCTTGGATCGGGAAAGGGCCAAGAGACCCAGTACTTC	CASSPLGSGKGQETQYF
TRBV18	many	-	TRBJ1-3	TGTGCCAGCTCACCAAGAGTAACGCCGACTGGAAACACCATATATTTT	CASSPRVTPTGNTIYF
TRBV6-5	many	-	TRBJ2-2	TGTGCCAGCAGTTATACAGACACCGGGGAGCTGTTTTTT	CASSYTDTGELFF
TRBV7-9	many	-	TRBJ2-5	TGTGCCAGCAGCTTGGTCGGTCAACCGGGGGAGACCCAGTACTTC	CASSLVGQPGETQYF
TRBV24-1	many	-	TRBJ2-5	TGTGCCACCAGTGACTCCAGGGGGGCCCAAGAGACCCAGTACTTC	CATSDSRGAQETQYF